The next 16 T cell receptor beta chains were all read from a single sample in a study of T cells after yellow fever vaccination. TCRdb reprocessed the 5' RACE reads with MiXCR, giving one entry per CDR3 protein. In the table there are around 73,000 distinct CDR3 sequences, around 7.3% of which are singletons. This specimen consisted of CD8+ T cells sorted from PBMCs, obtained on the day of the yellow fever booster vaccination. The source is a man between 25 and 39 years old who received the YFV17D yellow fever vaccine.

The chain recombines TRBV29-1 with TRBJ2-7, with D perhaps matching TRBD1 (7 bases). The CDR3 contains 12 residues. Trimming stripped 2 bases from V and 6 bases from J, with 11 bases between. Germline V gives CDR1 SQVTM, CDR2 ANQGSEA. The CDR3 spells CSVEPGGSEQYF. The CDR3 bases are TGCAGCGTTGAACCAGGGGGGTCCGAGCAGTACTTC.

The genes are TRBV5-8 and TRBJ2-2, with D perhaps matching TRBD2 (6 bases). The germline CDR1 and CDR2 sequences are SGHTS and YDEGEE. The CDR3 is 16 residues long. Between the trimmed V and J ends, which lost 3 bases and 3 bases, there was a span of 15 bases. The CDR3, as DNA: TGTGCCAGCAGCTCCCCCGGGGGAGTGTACACCGGGGAGCTGTTTTTT. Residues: CASSSPGGVYTGELFF.

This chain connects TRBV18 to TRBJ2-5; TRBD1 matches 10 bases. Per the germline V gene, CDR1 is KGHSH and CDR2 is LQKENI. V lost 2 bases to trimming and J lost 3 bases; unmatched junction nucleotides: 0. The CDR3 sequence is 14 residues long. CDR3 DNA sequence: TGTGCCAGCTCACCAGGGACAGGGGAAGAGACCCAGTACTTC. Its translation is CASSPGTGEETQYF.

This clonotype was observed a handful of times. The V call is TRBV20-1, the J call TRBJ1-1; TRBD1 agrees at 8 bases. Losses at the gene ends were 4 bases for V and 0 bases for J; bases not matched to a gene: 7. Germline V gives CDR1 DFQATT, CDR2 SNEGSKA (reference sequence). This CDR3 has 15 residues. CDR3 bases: TGCAGTGCTAACCCGGGACAGGCCATGAACACTGAAGCTTTCTTT. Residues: CSANPGQAMNTEAFF.

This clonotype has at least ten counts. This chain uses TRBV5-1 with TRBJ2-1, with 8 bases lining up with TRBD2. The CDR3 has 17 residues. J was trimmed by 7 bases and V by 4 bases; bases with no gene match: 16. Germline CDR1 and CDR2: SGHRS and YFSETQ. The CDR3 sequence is CASSLPLEAGVNNEQFF. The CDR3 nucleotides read TGCGCCAGCAGCCTCCCTTTAGAAGCGGGAGTAAATAATGAGCAGTTCTTC.

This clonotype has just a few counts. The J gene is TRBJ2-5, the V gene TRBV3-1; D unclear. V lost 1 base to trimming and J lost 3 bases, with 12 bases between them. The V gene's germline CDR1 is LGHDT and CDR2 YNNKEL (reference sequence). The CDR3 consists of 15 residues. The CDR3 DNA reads TGTGCCAGCAGCCAAGGTGCCCAAGGAAAAGAGACCCAGTACTTC. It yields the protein CASSQGAQGKETQYF.

Written as DNA, the CDR3 is TGTGCCAGCTCACCTCTACGGGGGGGGGTGAACACTGAAGCTTTCTTT. It is translated as CASSPLRGGVNTEAFF. The chain couples TRBV18 to TRBJ1-1, with D perhaps TRBD1 (5 bases). Trimming shortened V by 3 bases and J by 0 bases, and 14 bases separated the two germline ends. This CDR3 comprises 16 residues. In germline, CDR1 is KGHSH, CDR2 LQKENI.

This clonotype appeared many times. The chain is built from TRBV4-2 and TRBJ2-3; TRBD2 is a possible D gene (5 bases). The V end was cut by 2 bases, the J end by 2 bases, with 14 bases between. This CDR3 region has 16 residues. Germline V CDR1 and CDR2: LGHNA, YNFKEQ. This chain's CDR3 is CASSQRAVPNTDTQYF. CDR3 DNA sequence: TGTGCCAGCAGCCAACGAGCGGTCCCCAACACAGATACGCAGTATTTT.

This chain's CDR3 is CASSLSQTNEKLFF. Here the CDR3 DNA reads TGTGCCAGCAGTTTGAGTCAGACTAATGAAAAACTGTTTTTT. This chain joins TRBV12-3 or TRBV12-4 and TRBJ1-4; D gene ambiguous. Trimming took 3 bases from V and 2 from J, leaving 7 bases between them. The CDR3 has 14 amino acids.

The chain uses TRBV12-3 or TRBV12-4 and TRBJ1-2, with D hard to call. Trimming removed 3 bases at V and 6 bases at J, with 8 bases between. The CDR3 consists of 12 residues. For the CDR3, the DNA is TGTGCCAGCAGTTTCGGCGGAAATGGCTACACCTTC. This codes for CASSFGGNGYTF.

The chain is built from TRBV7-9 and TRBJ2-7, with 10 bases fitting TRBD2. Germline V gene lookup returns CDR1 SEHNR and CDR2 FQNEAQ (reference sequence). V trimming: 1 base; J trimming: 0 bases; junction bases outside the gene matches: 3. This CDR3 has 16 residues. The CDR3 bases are TGTGCCAGCAGCTTAGGAGGACTAGCGGTCTCCTACGAGCAGTACTTC. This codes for CASSLGGLAVSYEQYF.

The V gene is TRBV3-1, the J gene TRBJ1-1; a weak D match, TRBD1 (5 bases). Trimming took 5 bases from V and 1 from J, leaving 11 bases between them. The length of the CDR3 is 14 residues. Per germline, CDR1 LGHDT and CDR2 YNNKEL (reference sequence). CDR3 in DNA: TGTGCCAGCAGCTTGTCGACAGAGAACACTGAAGCTTTCTTT. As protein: CASSLSTENTEAFF.

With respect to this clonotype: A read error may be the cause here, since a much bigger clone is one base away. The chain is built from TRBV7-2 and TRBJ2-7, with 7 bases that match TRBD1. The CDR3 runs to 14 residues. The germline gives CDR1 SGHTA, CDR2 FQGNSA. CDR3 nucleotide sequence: TGTGCCAGCACCTTACTGCAGGGGGCCTACGAGCAGTACTTC. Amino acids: CASTLLQGAYEQYF.

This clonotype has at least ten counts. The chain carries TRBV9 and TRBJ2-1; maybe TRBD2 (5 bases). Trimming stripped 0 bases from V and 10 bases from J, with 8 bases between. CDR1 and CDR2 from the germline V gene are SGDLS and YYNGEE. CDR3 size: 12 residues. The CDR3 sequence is CASSVGGPEQFF. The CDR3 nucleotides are TGTGCCAGCAGCGTAGGCGGGCCCGAGCAGTTCTTC. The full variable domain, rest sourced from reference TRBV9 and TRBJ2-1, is DSGVTQTPKHLITATGQRVTLRCSPRSGDLSVYWYQQSLDQGLQFLIQYYNGEERAKGNILERFSAQQFPDLHSELNLSSLELGDSALYFCASSVGGPEQFFGPGTRLTVL.

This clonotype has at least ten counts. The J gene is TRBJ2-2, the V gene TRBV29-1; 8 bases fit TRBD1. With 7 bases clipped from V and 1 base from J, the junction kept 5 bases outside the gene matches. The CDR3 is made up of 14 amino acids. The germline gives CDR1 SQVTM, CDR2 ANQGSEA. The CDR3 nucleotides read TGCAGCGCCCTGACAGGGGAGAACACCGGGGAGCTGTTTTTT. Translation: CSALTGENTGELFF.

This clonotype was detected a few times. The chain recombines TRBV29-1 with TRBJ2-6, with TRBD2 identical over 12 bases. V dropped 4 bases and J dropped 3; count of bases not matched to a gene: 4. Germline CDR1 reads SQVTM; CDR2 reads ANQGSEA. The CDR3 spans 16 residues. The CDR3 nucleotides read TGCAGCGTTGGACTAGCGGGAGTGGATGGGGCCAACGTCCTGACTTTC. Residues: CSVGLAGVDGANVLTF.